Only one count was recorded for the clone carrying this T cell receptor (beta chain). Mismatch with germline at one junction end may stem from a read error. Per the original data handling: For nucleated cells, counts were estimated from reference gene primer amplification. Sequencing used immunoSEQ multiplex PCR; TCRdb keeps in-frame clones, though not all of them. V and J calls and clone size come straight from that table; D and trimming were deduced from the DNA. Of hundreds of thousands of clones listed, roughly 87% are singletons. Grouping used clinical history reported by participants in a survey and questionnaire. These data belong to a study of blood T cell repertoires in COVID-19. The overall study: In each case, the material was cDNA or gDNA derived from T cells, B-cell-depleted T cells, or PBMCs.

CDR1 and CDR2 from the germline V gene are LNHDA and SQIVND (reference sequence). CDR3 length equals 12 residues. The source material was PBMCs or T cells enriched from blood (not recorded which). The TCR was taken from a woman aged 25-40 years with acute COVID-19. The chain uses TRBV19 and TRBJ2-1; TRBD2 might be the D (5 bases). The CDR3 reads CSTGDSYNEQFF. DNA of the CDR3: TGCTCGACCGGGGACTCCTACAATGAGCAGTTCTTC. Complete variable domain (other parts from reference TRBV19 and TRBJ2-1): DGGITQSPKYLFRKEGQNVTLSCEQNLNHDAMYWYRQDPGQGLRLIYYSQIVNDFQKGDIAEGYSVSREKKESFPLTVTSAQKNPTAFYLCSTGDSYNEQFFGPGTRLTVL.